This TCR beta chain was identified in a study of CD4 T cells in relation to SARS-CoV-2 and coronaviruses. Produced via immunoSEQ multiplex PCR; TCRdb's table is partial and in-frame only. The data contain 16,000 or so clones, about 80% of them singletons. Unexposed donor CD4+ T cells date from 2011-2018, before the COVID-19 pandemic. The cells were cultured for 10 days before CD4+ T cells were isolated. About 1.9 million PBMCs per well were cultured with around 9.9 IU/ml IL-2. With respect to this clone: Its matching antigen is unknown.

Material for sequencing was CD4+ T cells from PBMCs, cultured in vitro. This receptor was taken from a human donor in good health.

The DNA of the CDR3 is TGTGCCTGGAGTGTAACGACAGGGGGAAATGAAAAACTGTTTTTT. Protein sequence: CAWSVTTGGNEKLFF. This chain uses TRBV30 with TRBJ1-4; 9 bases fit TRBD1. The germline CDR1 and CDR2 sequences are GTSNPN and SVGIG (reference sequence). The CDR3 extends over 15 amino acids. Losses at the gene ends were 0 bases for V and 5 bases for J; bases not matched to a gene: 4.